This entry describes one T cell receptor beta chain. This clone appeared a single time. No cognate antigen has been identified for it. No per-base quality is available; no much larger clone lies one base away. Library creation used the immunoSEQ multiplex PCR assay. Entries here come from immuneACCESS through TCRdb and include only in-frame sequences with V and J called. Some clones fail to appear in such tables; in the studies checked, an unresolved V gene covers under half of the shortfall, and the cause of the remainder is unknown. This sample comprises around 76,000 clones, roughly 92% of them detected only once. 0.41% of the sample comes from the top ten. The record originates from a study of technical replicates of blood from a handful of donors (TCRdb year 2017). CDR1 and CDR2 are read off the germline V gene as SQVTM and ANQGSEA. The CDR3 measures 15 amino acids from cysteine to phenylalanine. Only CDR3 DNA remains: 45 bases, in frame from the first base. V gives up 4 bases and J gives up 1 base, and the segment between their germline ends measures 13 bases.

Rearrangement joined TRBV29-1 to TRBJ2-2; perhaps TRBD2 is the D gene, with 6 bases matching. The sequencing input was T cells isolated from PBMCs. The sequence was obtained from a human donor in good health. The nucleotide sequence is given as TGCAGCGTTGTAAGGTGGCGGGAGAACACCGGGGAGCTGTTTTTT. It is translated as CSVVRWRENTGELFF.